The T cell receptor beta chain described here comes from a study of blood T cell repertoires in COVID-19. Whole-study context: The samples span acute and convalescent COVID-19 from the United States, Italy and Spain. From T cells, B-cell-depleted T cells, or PBMCs came the material, which was cDNA or gDNA.

As processed by the authors: Reference gene primer amplification in the assay estimated nucleated cell counts. Some clones are missing from TCRdb's copy, which holds only in-frame ones; the method was immunoSEQ multiplex PCR. D and trimming come from the DNA, and the V and J calls and clone size come from that table. The sample holds about 480,000 clones, approximately 89% seen once. The CDR3 totals 13 residues. Trimming took off 5 bases at V and 2 bases at J, with 7 bases between the two ends. Germline CDR1 is SEHNR and CDR2 is FQNEAQ (reference sequence). Followed over time, Seattle patients had been enrolled while infection was active. This clone was observed a handful of times.

The TCR was taken from a man younger than 30 with COVID-19, enrolled during active disease. Sample: peripheral blood. This chain links TRBV7-9 with TRBJ1-5; D is unresolved. CDR3 sequence reads: CASSRDGNQPQHF. CDR3 nucleotide sequence: TGTGCCAGCAGCCGCGATGGCAATCAGCCCCAGCATTTT.